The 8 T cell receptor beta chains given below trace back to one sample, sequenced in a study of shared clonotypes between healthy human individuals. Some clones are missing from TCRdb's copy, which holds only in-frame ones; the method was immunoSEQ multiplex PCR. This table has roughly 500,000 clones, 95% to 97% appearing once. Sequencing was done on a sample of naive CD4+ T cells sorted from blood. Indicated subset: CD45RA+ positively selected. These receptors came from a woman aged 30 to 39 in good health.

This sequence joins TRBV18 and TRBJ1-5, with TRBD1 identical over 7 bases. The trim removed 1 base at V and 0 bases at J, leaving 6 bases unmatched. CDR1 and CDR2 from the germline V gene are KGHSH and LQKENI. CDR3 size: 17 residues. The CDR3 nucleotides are TGTGCCAGCTCACCACGAGGGACAGATGTTAGCAATCAGCCCCAGCATTTT. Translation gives CASSPRGTDVSNQPQHF. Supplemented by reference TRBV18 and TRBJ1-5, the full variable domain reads NAGVMQNPRHLVRRRGQEARLRCSPMKGHSHVYWYRQLPEEGLKFMVYLQKENIIDESGMPKERFSAEFPKEGPSILRIQQVVRGDSAAYFCASSPRGTDVSNQPQHFGDGTRLSIL.

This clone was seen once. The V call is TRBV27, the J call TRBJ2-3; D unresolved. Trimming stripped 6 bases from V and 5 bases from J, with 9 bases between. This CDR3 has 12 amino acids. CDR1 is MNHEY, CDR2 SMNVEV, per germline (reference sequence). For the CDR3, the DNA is TGTGCCAGCAGCCCCCTCGGAGATACGCAGTATTTT. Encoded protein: CASSPLGDTQYF.

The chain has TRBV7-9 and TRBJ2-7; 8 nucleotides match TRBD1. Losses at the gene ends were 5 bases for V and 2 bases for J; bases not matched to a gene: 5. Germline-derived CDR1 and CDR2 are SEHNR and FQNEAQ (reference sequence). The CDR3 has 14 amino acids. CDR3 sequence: CASSTRTGTYEQYF. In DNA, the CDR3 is TGTGCCAGCAGCACCCGGACAGGGACCTACGAGCAGTACTTC.

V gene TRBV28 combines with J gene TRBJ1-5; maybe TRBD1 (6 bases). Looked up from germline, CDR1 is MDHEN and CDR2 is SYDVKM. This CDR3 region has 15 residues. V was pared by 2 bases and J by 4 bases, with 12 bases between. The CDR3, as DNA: TGTGCCAGCAGTTTAGCGGGGGCTGGGAATCAGCCCCAGCATTTT. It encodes CASSLAGAGNQPQHF.

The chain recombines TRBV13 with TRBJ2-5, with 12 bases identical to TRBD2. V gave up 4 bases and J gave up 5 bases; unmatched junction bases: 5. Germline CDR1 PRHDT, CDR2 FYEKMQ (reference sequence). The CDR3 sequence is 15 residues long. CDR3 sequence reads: CASSSGLAGRETQYF. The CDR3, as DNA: TGTGCCAGCAGCTCCGGACTAGCGGGAAGGGAGACCCAGTACTTC.

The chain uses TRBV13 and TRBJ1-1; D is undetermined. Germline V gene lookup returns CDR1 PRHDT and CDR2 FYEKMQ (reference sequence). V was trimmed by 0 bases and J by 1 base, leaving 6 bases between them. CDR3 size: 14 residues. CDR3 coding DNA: TGTGCCAGCAGCTTAGGTGGCGGGAACACTGAAGCTTTCTTT. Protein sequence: CASSLGGGNTEAFF.

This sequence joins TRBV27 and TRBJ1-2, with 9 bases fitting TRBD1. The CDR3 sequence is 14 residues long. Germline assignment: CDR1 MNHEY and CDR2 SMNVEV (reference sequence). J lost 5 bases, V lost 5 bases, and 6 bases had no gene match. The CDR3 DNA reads TGTGCCAGCAGTACGCCGGGACAGGGATATGGCTACACCTTC. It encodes CASSTPGQGYGYTF.

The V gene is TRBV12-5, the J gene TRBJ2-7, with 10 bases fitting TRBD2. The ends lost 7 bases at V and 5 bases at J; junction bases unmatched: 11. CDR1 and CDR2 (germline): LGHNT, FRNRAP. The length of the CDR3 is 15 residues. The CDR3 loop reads CASDPTTSGPHEQYF. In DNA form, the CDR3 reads TGTGCTAGTGATCCTACGACTAGCGGGCCCCACGAGCAGTACTTC.